This T cell receptor beta chain emerged from a study of glioma-infiltrating T cells after dendritic cell vaccination. Looking at the study overall: The vaccine used monocyte-derived dendritic cells pulsed overnight with autologous tumor lysate.

This clone appeared once. The data were produced by immunoSEQ multiplex PCR, yet TCRdb's version contains in-frame clones alone and is incomplete. The sample consists of 100,000 or so clones, 85% to 90% of them appearing once. This clonotype originated in a human donor with glioblastoma. This specimen consisted of blood, obtained before dendritic cell vaccination.

Here the CDR3 reads CASSAIPGYNEQFF. DNA for the CDR3: TGTGCCAGCAGCGCCATTCCGGGCTACAATGAGCAGTTCTTC. V and J are TRBV9 and TRBJ2-1; no firm D call. Germline V gene lookup returns CDR1 SGDLS and CDR2 YYNGEE. Trimming pared 3 bases from V and 3 bases from J, leaving 10 bases between. The CDR3 runs to 14 residues. The full variable domain, rest sourced from reference TRBV9 and TRBJ2-1, is DSGVTQTPKHLITATGQRVTLRCSPRSGDLSVYWYQQSLDQGLQFLIQYYNGEERAKGNILERFSAQQFPDLHSELNLSSLELGDSALYFCASSAIPGYNEQFFGPGTRLTVL.